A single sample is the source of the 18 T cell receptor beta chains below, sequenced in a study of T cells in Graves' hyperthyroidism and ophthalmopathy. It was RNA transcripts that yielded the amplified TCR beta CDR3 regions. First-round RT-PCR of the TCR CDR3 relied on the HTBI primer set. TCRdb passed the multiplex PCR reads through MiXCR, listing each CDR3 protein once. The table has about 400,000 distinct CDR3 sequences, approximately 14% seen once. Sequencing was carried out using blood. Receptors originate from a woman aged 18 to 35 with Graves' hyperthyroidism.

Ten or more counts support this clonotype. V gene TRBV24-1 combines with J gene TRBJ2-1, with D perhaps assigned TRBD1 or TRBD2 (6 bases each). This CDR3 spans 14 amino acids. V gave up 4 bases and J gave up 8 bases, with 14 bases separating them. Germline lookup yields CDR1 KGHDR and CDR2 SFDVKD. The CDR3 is CATSDPTGADEQFF. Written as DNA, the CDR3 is TGTGCCACCAGTGACCCCACGGGGGCTGATGAGCAGTTCTTC.

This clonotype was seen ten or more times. The CDR3, as DNA: TGCGCCAGCAGCCAAGTACTAGCGGGAGAGGATACGCAGTATTTT. It translates to CASSQVLAGEDTQYF. V gene TRBV4-1 combines with J gene TRBJ2-3; 11 bases match TRBD2. The CDR3 covers 15 residues. The junction had 3 bases not matched to a gene; V was cut back by 1 base and J by 6 bases. CDR1 is MGHRA and CDR2 is YSYEKL in the germline V gene.

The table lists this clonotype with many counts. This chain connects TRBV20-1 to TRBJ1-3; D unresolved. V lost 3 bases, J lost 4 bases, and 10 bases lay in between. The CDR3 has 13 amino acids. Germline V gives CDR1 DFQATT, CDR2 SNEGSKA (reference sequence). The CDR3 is CSARALRGNTIYF. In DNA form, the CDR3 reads TGCAGTGCTAGGGCCCTTCGAGGAAACACCATATATTTT.

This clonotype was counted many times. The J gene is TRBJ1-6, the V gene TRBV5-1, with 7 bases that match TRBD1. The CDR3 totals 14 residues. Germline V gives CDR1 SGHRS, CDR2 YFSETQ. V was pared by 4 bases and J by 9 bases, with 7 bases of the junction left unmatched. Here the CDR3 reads CASSHGTDTSPLHF. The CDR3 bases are TGCGCCAGCAGCCACGGGACAGACACTTCACCCCTCCACTTT.

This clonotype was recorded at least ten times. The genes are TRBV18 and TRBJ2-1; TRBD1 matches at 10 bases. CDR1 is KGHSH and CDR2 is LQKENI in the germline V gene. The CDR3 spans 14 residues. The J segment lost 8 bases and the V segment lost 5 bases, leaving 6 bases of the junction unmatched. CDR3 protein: CASSKGQGKDEQFF. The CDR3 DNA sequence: TGTGCCAGCTCAAAGGGACAGGGGAAGGATGAGCAGTTCTTC.

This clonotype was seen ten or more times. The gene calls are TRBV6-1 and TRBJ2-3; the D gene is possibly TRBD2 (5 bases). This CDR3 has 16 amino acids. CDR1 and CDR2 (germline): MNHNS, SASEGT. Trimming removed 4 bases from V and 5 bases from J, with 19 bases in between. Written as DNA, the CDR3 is TGTGCCAGCAGTGGGGAAGGACTGCTCTACGGAGATACGCAGTATTTT. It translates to CASSGEGLLYGDTQYF.

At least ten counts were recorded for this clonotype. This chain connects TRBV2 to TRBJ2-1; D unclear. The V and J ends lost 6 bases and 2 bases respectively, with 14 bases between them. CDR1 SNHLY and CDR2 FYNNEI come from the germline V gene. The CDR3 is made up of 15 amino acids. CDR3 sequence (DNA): TGTGCCAGCAGAACCCTAGGCTCCCCCTACAATGAGCAGTTCTTC. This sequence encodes CASRTLGSPYNEQFF.

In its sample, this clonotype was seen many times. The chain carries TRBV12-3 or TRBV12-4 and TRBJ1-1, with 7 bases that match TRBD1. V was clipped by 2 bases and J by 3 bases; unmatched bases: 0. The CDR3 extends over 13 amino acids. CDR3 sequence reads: CASSLQGDTEAFF. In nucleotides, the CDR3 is TGTGCCAGCAGTTTACAGGGGGACACTGAAGCTTTCTTT.

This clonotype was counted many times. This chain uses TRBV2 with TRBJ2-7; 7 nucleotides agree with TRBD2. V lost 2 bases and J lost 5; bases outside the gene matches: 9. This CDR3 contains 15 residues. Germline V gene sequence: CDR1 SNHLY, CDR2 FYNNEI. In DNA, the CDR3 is TGTGCCAGCAGTGAATGGGCGGGAGTGAGCGACGAGCAGTACTTC. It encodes CASSEWAGVSDEQYF.

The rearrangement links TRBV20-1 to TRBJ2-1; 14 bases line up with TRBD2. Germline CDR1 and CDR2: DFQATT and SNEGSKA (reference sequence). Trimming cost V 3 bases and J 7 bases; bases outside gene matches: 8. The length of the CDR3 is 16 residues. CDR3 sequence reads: CSARAPGLAGGNEQFF. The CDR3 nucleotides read TGCAGTGCTAGGGCTCCTGGACTAGCGGGGGGAAATGAGCAGTTCTTC.

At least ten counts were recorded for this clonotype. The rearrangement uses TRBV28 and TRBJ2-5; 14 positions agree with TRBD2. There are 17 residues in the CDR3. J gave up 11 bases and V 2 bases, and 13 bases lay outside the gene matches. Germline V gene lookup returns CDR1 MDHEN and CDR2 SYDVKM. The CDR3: CASSLPGLAGAQPGQYF. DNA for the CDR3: TGTGCCAGCAGTTTACCGGGACTAGCGGGGGCCCAACCCGGACAGTACTTC.

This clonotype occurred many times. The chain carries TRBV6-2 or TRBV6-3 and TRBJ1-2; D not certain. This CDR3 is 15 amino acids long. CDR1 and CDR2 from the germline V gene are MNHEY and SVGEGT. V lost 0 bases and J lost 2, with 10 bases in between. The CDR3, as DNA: TGTGCCAGCAGTTACTCGAGCGGCAGAAACTATGGCTACACCTTC. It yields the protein CASSYSSGRNYGYTF.

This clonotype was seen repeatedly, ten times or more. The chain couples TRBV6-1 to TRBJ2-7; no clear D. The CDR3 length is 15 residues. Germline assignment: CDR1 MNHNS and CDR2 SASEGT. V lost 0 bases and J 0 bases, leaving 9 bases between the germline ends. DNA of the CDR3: TGTGCCAGCAGTGAAGCCCTGAGAAACTCCTACGAGCAGTACTTC. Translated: CASSEALRNSYEQYF.

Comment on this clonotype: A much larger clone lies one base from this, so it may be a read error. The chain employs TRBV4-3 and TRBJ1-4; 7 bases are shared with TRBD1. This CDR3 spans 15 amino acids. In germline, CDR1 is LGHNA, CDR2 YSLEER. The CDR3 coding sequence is TGCGCCAGCAGCTTACGCGGGACAGACAATGAAAAACTGCTTTTT. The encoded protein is CASSLRGTDNEKLLF.

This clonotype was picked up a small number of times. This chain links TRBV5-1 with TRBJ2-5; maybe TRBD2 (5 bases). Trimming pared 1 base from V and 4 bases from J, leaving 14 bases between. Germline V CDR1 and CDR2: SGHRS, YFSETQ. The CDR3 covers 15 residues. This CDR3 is CASSLILARGETQYF. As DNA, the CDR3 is TGCGCCAGCAGCTTGATATTGGCTCGGGGAGAGACCCAGTACTTC. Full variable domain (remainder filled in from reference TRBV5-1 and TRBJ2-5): KAGVTQTPRYLIKTRGQQVTLSCSPISGHRSVSWYQQTPGQGLQFLFEYFSETQRNKGNFPGRFSGRQFSNSRSEMNVSTLELGDSALYLCASSLILARGETQYFGPGTRLLVL.

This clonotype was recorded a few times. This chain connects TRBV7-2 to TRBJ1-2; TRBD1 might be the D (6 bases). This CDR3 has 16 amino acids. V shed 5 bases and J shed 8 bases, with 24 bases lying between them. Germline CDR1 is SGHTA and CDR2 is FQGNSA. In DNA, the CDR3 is TGTGCCAGCAGCCAGACAGGAATGGTTGGGGGTGAGGGCTACACCTTC. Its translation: CASSQTGMVGGEGYTF.

CDR3 bases: TGTGCCAGCAGCCCCTCCCTGGGAGCTTTCTTT. It yields the protein CASSPSLGAFF. This chain links TRBV7-9 with TRBJ1-1; D gene unclear. Germline CDR1 SEHNR, CDR2 FQNEAQ (reference sequence). The CDR3 consists of 11 residues. The V end was cut by 5 bases, the J end by 10 bases, with 11 bases between.

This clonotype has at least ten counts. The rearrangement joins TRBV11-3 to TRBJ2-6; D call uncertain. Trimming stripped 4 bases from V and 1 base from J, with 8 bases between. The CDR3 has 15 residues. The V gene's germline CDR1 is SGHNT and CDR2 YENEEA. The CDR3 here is CASSSRSSGANVLTF. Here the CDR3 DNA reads TGTGCCAGCAGCTCAAGGTCGTCTGGGGCCAACGTCCTGACTTTC.